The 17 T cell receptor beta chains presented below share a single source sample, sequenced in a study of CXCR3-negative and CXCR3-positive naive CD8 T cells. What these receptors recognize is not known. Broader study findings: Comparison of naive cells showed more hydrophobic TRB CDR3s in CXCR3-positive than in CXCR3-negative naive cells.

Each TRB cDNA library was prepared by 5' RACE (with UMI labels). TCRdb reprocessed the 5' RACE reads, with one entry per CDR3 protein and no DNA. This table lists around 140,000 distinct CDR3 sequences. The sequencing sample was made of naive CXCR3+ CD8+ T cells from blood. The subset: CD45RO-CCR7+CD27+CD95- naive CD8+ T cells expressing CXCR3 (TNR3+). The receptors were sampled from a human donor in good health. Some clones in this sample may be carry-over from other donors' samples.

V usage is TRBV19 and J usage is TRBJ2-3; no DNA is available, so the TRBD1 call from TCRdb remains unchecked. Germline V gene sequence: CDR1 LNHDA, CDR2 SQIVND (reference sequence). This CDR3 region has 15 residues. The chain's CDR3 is CASRRSDRGMDTQYF.

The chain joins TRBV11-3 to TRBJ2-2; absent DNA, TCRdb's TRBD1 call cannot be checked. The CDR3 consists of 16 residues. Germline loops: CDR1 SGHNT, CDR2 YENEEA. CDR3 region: CASSLYLAGDTGELFF. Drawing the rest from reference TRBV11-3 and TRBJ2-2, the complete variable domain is EAGVVQSPRYKIIEKKQPVAFWCNPISGHNTLYWYLQNLGQGPELLIRYENEEAVDDSQLPKDRFSAERLKGVDSTLKIQPAELGDSAVYLCASSLYLAGDTGELFFGEGSRLTVL.

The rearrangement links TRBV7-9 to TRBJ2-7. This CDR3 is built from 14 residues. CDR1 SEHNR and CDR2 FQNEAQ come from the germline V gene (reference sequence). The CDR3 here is CASSTRLAPYEQYF.

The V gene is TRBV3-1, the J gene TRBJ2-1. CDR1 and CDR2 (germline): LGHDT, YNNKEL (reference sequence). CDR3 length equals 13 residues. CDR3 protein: CASSRSPDNEQFF.

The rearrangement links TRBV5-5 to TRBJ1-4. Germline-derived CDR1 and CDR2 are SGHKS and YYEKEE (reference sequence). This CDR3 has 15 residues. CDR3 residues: CASSSMGNGPEKLFF.

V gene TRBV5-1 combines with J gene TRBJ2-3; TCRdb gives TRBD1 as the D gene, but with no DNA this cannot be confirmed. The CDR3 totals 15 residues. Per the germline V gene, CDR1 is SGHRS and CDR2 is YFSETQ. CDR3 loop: CASSSGTGGPDTQYF.

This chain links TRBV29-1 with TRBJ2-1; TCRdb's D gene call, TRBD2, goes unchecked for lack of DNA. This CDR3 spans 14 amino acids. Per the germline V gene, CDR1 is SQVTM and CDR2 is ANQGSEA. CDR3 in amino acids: CSVAMEGTYNEQFF.

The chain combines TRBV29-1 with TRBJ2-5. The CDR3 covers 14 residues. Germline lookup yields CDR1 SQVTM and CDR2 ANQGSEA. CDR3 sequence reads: CSVEEDLVGETQYF. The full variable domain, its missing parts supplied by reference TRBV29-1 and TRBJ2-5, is SAVISQKPSRDICQRGTSLTIQCQVDSQVTMMFWYRQQPGQSLTLIATANQGSEATYESGFVIDKFPISRPNLTFSTLTVSNMSPEDSSIYLCSVEEDLVGETQYFGPGTRLLVL.

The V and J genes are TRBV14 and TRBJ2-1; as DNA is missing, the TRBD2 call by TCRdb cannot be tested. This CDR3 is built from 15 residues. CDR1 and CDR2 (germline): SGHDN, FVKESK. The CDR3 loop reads CASSPRGRLFHEQFF.

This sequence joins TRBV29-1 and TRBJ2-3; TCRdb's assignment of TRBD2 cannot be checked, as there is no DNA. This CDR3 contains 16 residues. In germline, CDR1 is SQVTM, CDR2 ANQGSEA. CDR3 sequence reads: CSAEGRAASTADTQYF.

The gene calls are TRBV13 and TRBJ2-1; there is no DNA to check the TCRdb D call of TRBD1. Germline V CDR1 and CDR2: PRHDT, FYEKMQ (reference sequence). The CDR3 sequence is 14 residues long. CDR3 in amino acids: CASSSQGFVNEQFF.

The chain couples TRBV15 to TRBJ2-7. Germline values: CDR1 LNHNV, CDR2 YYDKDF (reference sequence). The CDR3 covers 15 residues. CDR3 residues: CATSVHSKSSYEQYF.

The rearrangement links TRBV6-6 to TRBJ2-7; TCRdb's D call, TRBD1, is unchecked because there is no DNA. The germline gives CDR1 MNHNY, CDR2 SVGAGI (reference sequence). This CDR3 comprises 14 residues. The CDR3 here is CASSPKGVSYEQYF.

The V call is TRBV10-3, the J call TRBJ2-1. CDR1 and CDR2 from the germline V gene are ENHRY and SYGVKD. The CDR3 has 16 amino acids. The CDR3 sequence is CAISEPAGLGYNEQFF.

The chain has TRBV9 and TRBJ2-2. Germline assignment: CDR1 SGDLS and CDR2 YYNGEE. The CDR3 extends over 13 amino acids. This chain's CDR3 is CASSVGQTGELFF.

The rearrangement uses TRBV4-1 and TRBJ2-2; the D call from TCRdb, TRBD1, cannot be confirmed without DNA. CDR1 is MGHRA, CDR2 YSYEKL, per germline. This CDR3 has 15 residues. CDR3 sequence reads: CASSPFGGNTGELFF.

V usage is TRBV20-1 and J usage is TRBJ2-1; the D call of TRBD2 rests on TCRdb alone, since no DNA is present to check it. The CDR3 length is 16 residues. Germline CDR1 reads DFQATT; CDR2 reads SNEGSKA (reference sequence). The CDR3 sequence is CSARDLGASGTNEQFF.